Presented here are 26 T cell receptor beta chains from one specimen sequenced in a study of pediatric ulcerative colitis. The rectum was sampled with one to two pinch biopsies at colonoscopy. Sequencing was performed with immunoSEQ multiplex PCR; in TCRdb, only in-frame clones are kept and a portion is missing. The sample yields 30,000 to 40,000 clones, around 80% seen once. The specimen was gut tissue. The origin of the receptors is a boy between 10 and 17 years old with mild ulcerative colitis.

V usage is TRBV5-4 and J usage is TRBJ1-1, with 8 bases identical to TRBD1. Per the germline V gene, CDR1 is SGHNT and CDR2 is YYREEE (reference sequence). The J segment lost 6 bases and the V segment lost 3 bases, leaving 13 bases of the junction unmatched. This CDR3 is built from 16 residues. CDR3 sequence: CASSSYDSDRGPEAFF. CDR3 nucleotide sequence: TGTGCCAGCAGCTCTTACGATTCCGACAGGGGACCTGAAGCTTTCTTT.

The rearrangement uses TRBV5-1 and TRBJ2-1; D is perhaps TRBD1 or TRBD2 (6 bases each). This CDR3 is built from 16 residues. Deletions cut 0 bases from V and 10 bases from J, with 20 bases between. In germline, CDR1 is SGHRS, CDR2 YFSETQ. CDR3 residues: CASSLGPGPRGEEQFF. The CDR3, as DNA: TGCGCCAGCAGCTTGGGGCCGGGACCGAGGGGGGAGGAGCAGTTCTTC.

This clone occurred once. The rearrangement uses TRBV9 and TRBJ1-1; 8 bases agree with TRBD1. Germline V gene lookup returns CDR1 SGDLS and CDR2 YYNGEE. The ends lost 3 bases at V and 0 bases at J; junction bases unmatched: 4. The CDR3 has 15 residues. CDR3 region: CASSAQGGMNTEAFF. In DNA, the CDR3 is TGTGCCAGCAGCGCACAGGGGGGGATGAACACTGAAGCTTTCTTT.

The chain joins TRBV11-2 to TRBJ1-2, with a weak D call TRBD1 (6 bases). Deletions cut 2 bases from V and 7 bases from J, with 11 bases between. This CDR3 is 13 amino acids long. The germline V gene encodes CDR1 SGHAT and CDR2 FQNNGV. In DNA form, the CDR3 reads TGTGCCAGCAGCTTATCGGACAGCGCTGGCTACACCTTC. It yields the protein CASSLSDSAGYTF.

The V gene is TRBV4-2, the J gene TRBJ1-2, with D hard to call. V lost 0 bases to trimming and J lost 4 bases, with 9 bases between them. Per the germline V gene, CDR1 is LGHNA and CDR2 is YNFKEQ. The CDR3 is 14 residues long. The CDR3 sequence is CASSQDGHGYGYTF. The DNA for the CDR3 is TGTGCCAGCAGCCAAGATGGGCACGGCTATGGCTACACCTTC.

V and J are TRBV27 and TRBJ2-1; 15 nucleotides agree with TRBD2. CDR3 size: 19 residues. V dropped 5 bases and J dropped 2; count of bases not matched to a gene: 10. Germline-derived CDR1 and CDR2 are MNHEY and SMNVEV (reference sequence). The CDR3 nucleotides are TGTGCCAGCAGTCCCTCTGGGACTAGCGGGGGGACACCCTACAATGAGCAGTTCTTC. Translation gives CASSPSGTSGGTPYNEQFF.

V is TRBV6-1 and J is TRBJ1-1; TRBD1 aligns across 8 bases. The CDR3 has 15 amino acids. The V gene's germline CDR1 is MNHNS and CDR2 SASEGT. J was trimmed by 6 bases and V by 4 bases; bases with no gene match: 10. This CDR3 is CASSAYGQGLSEAFF. The CDR3 DNA is TGTGCCAGCAGTGCGTACGGACAGGGTCTCTCTGAAGCTTTCTTT.

The rearrangement uses TRBV6-1 and TRBJ1-4; 9 positions agree with TRBD1. This CDR3 spans 15 amino acids. Germline CDR1 is MNHNS and CDR2 is SASEGT. V was clipped by 4 bases and J by 8 bases; unmatched bases: 8. The CDR3 nucleotides are TGTGCCAGCAGTGTACGGGACAGGGTTGGGGAAAAACTGTTTTTT. Protein product: CASSVRDRVGEKLFF.

This clone was seen just once. The chain carries TRBV30 and TRBJ2-7; weak D call: TRBD2 (5 bases). This CDR3 has 13 amino acids. Trimming removed 0 bases from V and 6 bases from J, with 12 bases in between. Germline V CDR1 and CDR2: GTSNPN, SVGIG (reference sequence). The CDR3 protein is CAWSVPGGVEQYF. DNA for the CDR3: TGTGCCTGGAGTGTCCCAGGAGGAGTCGAGCAGTACTTC.

V usage is TRBV5-1 and J usage is TRBJ1-1; D gene uncertain. From germline, CDR1 is SGHRS and CDR2 YFSETQ. The V end was cut by 0 bases, the J end by 4 bases, with 7 bases between. The CDR3 loop spans 13 amino acids. The CDR3 nucleotides are TGCGCCAGCAGCTTGGAACGATTCACTGAAGCTTTCTTT. Translated, it gives CASSLERFTEAFF. The complete variable domain, with remaining parts taken from reference TRBV5-1 and TRBJ1-1, reads KAGVTQTPRYLIKTRGQQVTLSCSPISGHRSVSWYQQTPGQGLQFLFEYFSETQRNKGNFPGRFSGRQFSNSRSEMNVSTLELGDSALYLCASSLERFTEAFFGQGTRLTVV.

This clone came up a few times. This sequence joins TRBV30 and TRBJ1-2; D call uncertain. Deletions cut 5 bases from V and 7 bases from J, with 8 bases between. Germline V lookup: CDR1 GTSNPN, CDR2 SVGIG (reference sequence). The CDR3 extends over 10 amino acids. In DNA, the CDR3 is TGTGCCTGGGAAGGAGGTGGCTACACCTTC. Its translation: CAWEGGGYTF.

The CDR3 loop reads CSVEDSNYGYTF. In DNA, the CDR3 is TGCAGCGTGGAGGACAGTAACTATGGCTACACCTTC. The chain employs TRBV29-1 and TRBJ1-2; a weak D match, TRBD1 (6 bases). The ends were cut back, 6 bases at V and 1 base at J, with 9 bases in the middle. The CDR3 is 12 amino acids. Germline V gives CDR1 SQVTM, CDR2 ANQGSEA.

This clone was seen only a few times. V usage is TRBV4-2 and J usage is TRBJ1-2; D not resolved. The ends were cut back, 0 bases at V and 8 bases at J, with 7 bases in the middle. CDR1 is LGHNA, CDR2 YNFKEQ, per germline. This CDR3 is 12 amino acids long. CDR3 amino acids: CASSQERLGYTF. CDR3 coding DNA: TGTGCCAGCAGCCAAGAGAGGTTAGGCTACACCTTC.

The chain joins TRBV4-2 to TRBJ2-1; 9 bases match TRBD2. V gave up 0 bases and J gave up 3 bases; unmatched junction bases: 3. This CDR3 is 16 amino acids long. Germline-derived CDR1 and CDR2 are LGHNA and YNFKEQ. The CDR3 loop is CASSQERLADYNEQFF. The CDR3 DNA reads TGTGCCAGCAGCCAAGAGAGACTAGCGGACTACAATGAGCAGTTCTTC.

This clone was observed once. This chain joins TRBV5-4 and TRBJ1-3; perhaps TRBD1 as D (5 bases). The V end was cut by 4 bases, the J end by 0 bases, with 11 bases between. The CDR3 extends over 15 amino acids. Germline V lookup: CDR1 SGHNT, CDR2 YYREEE (reference sequence). CDR3 region: CASSLGRGSGNTIYF. The CDR3 DNA is TGTGCCAGCAGCCTGGGACGGGGCTCTGGAAACACCATATATTTT.

The genes are TRBV19 and TRBJ2-2, with D perhaps TRBD1 (6 bases). Trimming removed 3 bases from V and 7 bases from J, with 9 bases in between. The germline V gene encodes CDR1 LNHDA and CDR2 SQIVND (reference sequence). CDR3 length: 13 residues. In DNA, the CDR3 is TGTGCCAGTAGTATCATGGACAGCGGGGAGCTGTTTTTT. Protein sequence: CASSIMDSGELFF.

The V and J genes are TRBV19 and TRBJ1-5; the D gene is possibly TRBD1 (5 bases). V was pared by 5 bases and J by 5 bases, with 19 bases between. CDR3 length: 16 residues. CDR1 LNHDA and CDR2 SQIVND come from the germline V gene (reference sequence). CDR3 DNA: TGTGCCAGTAGTCCCTCGGGGGGGGTTGGACATCAGCCCCAGCATTTT. Its translation is CASSPSGGVGHQPQHF.

The chain has TRBV27 and TRBJ1-5; 9 bases are a match to TRBD1. The CDR3 is 16 residues long. The V gene's germline CDR1 is MNHEY and CDR2 SMNVEV (reference sequence). V shed 0 bases, J shed 6 bases, and the junction held 6 bases outside the gene matches. The CDR3 loop is CASSLSGTGYSQPQHF. CDR3 nucleotides: TGTGCCAGCAGTTTATCGGGGACAGGGTATAGTCAGCCCCAGCATTTT.

V is TRBV7-9 and J is TRBJ2-1; tentatively, D is TRBD1 (5 bases). The CDR3 loop spans 14 amino acids. V lost 3 bases, J lost 3 bases, and 9 bases lay in between. Looked up from germline, CDR1 is SEHNR and CDR2 is FQNEAQ (reference sequence). DNA of the CDR3: TGTGCCAGCAGCTTTTCAGGGTACTACAATGAGCAGTTCTTC. Translation gives CASSFSGYYNEQFF.

The chain joins TRBV29-1 to TRBJ1-2, with 10 positions matching TRBD1. The CDR3 is 17 amino acids. V trimming: 8 bases; J trimming: 8 bases; junction bases outside the gene matches: 23. CDR1 SQVTM and CDR2 ANQGSEA come from the germline V gene. CDR3 nucleotides: TGCAGCTCCTCACCCCTCTTCCGGGACAGGGGTTTCTGGGGCTACACCTTC. Translating gives CSSSPLFRDRGFWGYTF.

V is TRBV5-1 and J is TRBJ2-5; D may be TRBD2 (5 bases). Germline V gene lookup returns CDR1 SGHRS and CDR2 YFSETQ. The germline V and J ends were trimmed by 4 bases and 4 bases, with 11 bases remaining between them. This CDR3 is 13 amino acids long. The chain's CDR3 is CASSRGSGETQYF. In DNA, the CDR3 is TGCGCCAGCAGCCGGGGTTCGGGAGAGACCCAGTACTTC.

The rearrangement uses TRBV14 and TRBJ2-7; a weak D match, TRBD2 (6 bases). CDR1 and CDR2 (germline): SGHDN, FVKESK. V was pared by 4 bases and J by 1 base, with 11 bases between. The length of the CDR3 is 14 residues. Here the CDR3 reads CASSPWGESYEQYF. Here the CDR3 DNA reads TGTGCCAGCAGCCCTTGGGGGGAATCCTACGAGCAGTACTTC.

The chain employs TRBV5-5 and TRBJ2-3; possibly TRBD1 for D (5 bases). This CDR3 is built from 14 residues. V lost 0 bases, J lost 2 bases, and 7 bases lay in between. The germline V gene has CDR1 SGHKS and CDR2 YYEKEE (reference sequence). The CDR3 spells CASSLVRATDTQYF. The CDR3 DNA follows: TGTGCCAGCAGCTTGGTCAGGGCCACAGATACGCAGTATTTT.

The chain links TRBV2 to TRBJ1-2; TRBD1 matches at 10 bases. The CDR3 is 13 amino acids. The J segment lost 7 bases and the V segment lost 5 bases, leaving 4 bases of the junction unmatched. Germline assignment: CDR1 SNHLY and CDR2 FYNNEI. The CDR3 DNA reads TGTGCCAGCAGTCCGGGACAGGGGTTTGGCTACACCTTC. Translated: CASSPGQGFGYTF.

This clone was observed a single time. The rearrangement joins TRBV18 to TRBJ1-1; D gene ambiguous. Per germline, CDR1 KGHSH and CDR2 LQKENI. V was pared by 6 bases and J by 6 bases, with 17 bases between. This CDR3 region has 14 residues. In DNA, the CDR3 is TGTGCCAGCTCCCCCTCCCAGGAGGGCGCTGAAGCTTTCTTT. Protein product: CASSPSQEGAEAFF.

The rearrangement links TRBV5-6 to TRBJ1-6, with D perhaps matching TRBD1 (5 bases). Per germline, CDR1 SGHDT and CDR2 YYEEEE. The CDR3 is made up of 13 amino acids. The V gene lost 2 bases and the J gene lost 5 bases, with 5 bases spanning the gap. The CDR3 loop is CASSLGDNSPLHF. The CDR3 nucleotides read TGTGCCAGCAGCTTAGGGGATAATTCACCCCTCCACTTT.